The clone carrying this T cell receptor (beta chain) has only a few counts. The method was immunoSEQ multiplex PCR; TCRdb's version includes in-frame clones alone and lacks a portion of them. The sample holds 50,000 to 65,000 clones, around 80% seen once. The record originates from a study of OX40 agonist ivuxolimab in advanced cancers. The ends lost 6 bases at V and 1 base at J; junction bases unmatched: 11. CDR1 is MNHNY and CDR2 is SVGAGI in the germline V gene (reference sequence). CDR3 length: 16 residues. The TCR comes from an adult with an advanced solid tumor such as melanoma, head and neck, liver or kidney cancer. The chain joins TRBV6-6 to TRBJ2-7, with 8 bases that match TRBD1. The sequenced sample was CD4+ or CD8+ T cells sorted from blood, obtained in a trial of the OX40 agonist ivuxolimab. Here the CDR3 reads CASSTDRGTGSYEQYF. For the CDR3, the DNA is TGTGCCAGCAGCACAGATAGGGGGACAGGTTCCTACGAGCAGTACTTC.